The entry below describes one T cell receptor beta chain. Based on frequency, this clonotype is considered medium-sized (0.01 to 0.1%); no count was recorded. What this receptor recognizes is not known. Multiplex PCR with a touch-down protocol amplified TRB rearrangements, with the TRB-A and TRB-B primer pools combined in a single tube. Illumina adapters and sample indices were added to the amplicons through two consecutive PCR reactions using Phusion HS II polymerase. Amplicons were gel-purified with the NucleoSpin Gel and PCR Clean-up kit, then quantified by Qubit and quality-checked on an Agilent 2100 Bioanalyzer. Sequencing of the libraries was performed on an Illumina MiSeq with 600-cycle, single-indexed, paired-end runs. In the paper's pipeline: TRB reads were aligned and assembled with MiXCR version 2.1.12 using the default MiXCR reference library. A clone was defined by each unique CDR3 nucleotide sequence, and analysis was restricted to productive sequences with at least two reads. Repertoire diversity was assessed by alpha-parameterized diversity profiles (alpha 0 to 5), including Shannon (alpha 1) and Simpson (alpha 2) indices, computed with an R script. The tcR package was used to compute combinatorial TRB VJ usage, and cohorts were compared on this usage by principal component analysis with ade4. GLIPH clustering of TCRbeta CDR3s was carried out on cohort pairs matched by age and read depth, and cluster frequencies were compared by Wilcoxon test. After the reads were reprocessed by TCRdb, one entry was made per CDR3 protein sequence, with no DNA. The authors' filters were not applied to this entry. This sample's table has entries for 4,000 or so distinct CDR3 sequences. Of the sample, over 12% is held by the ten largest clones.

The data belong to a study of T cell clusters in autoimmune cytopenias (dated by TCRdb to between 2018 and 2021). For the study in its entirety: A median TRB sequencing depth of 50,000 to 65,000 reads per sample was reached, and a median of approximately 2,500 distinct TRB clonotypes per sample was obtained. The study aimed to test whether autoimmune cytopenia patients carry a disease-specific immune repertoire signature usable as a blood-based biomarker. Peripheral blood TRB and IGH repertoires were sequenced in autoimmune cytopenia patients at active disease and during treatment follow-up, alongside healthy, CLL and autoimmune hepatitis controls. Here is what the overall study found, with its caveats: Compared with active autoimmune hepatitis patients, healthy donors had almost three times as many exclusive TRB clusters, a finding consistent with an autoimmunity-wide signature. Shifts in the TRB repertoire, including less even repertoires in secondary cytopenia and CLL, were mostly a reflection of lymphoma bias and not of autoimmunity. GLIPH results suggested that primary autoimmune cytopenia patients were missing physiological T cell clusters, with around 51 clusters found only in healthy donors compared with approximately 16 found only in patients. The T cell clusters were defined only in silico, and the functional role of the clusters still needed to be validated experimentally. In the comparison of secondary cytopenia with CLL, the cluster-lack signature was not observed, apparently because the dominant lymphoma-associated repertoire masked the signature.

From the cysteine up to the phenylalanine, the CDR3 has a length of 16 residues. No nucleotide data were recorded. CDR1 KGHSH and CDR2 LQKENI are derived from the germline V gene. Each sample's TRB amplification started from approximately 230 ng of peripheral blood genomic DNA, which corresponds to 35,000 to 45,000 genome equivalents. This sequence was found in a human donor with an autoimmune cytopenia or autoimmune hepatitis (not recorded which). The receptor chain draws on TRBV18 and TRBJ1-5; lacking DNA, the TRBD1 call made by TCRdb goes unchecked. The sample taken for sequencing was peripheral blood. The CDR3: CASSPRQGVGVQPQHF.